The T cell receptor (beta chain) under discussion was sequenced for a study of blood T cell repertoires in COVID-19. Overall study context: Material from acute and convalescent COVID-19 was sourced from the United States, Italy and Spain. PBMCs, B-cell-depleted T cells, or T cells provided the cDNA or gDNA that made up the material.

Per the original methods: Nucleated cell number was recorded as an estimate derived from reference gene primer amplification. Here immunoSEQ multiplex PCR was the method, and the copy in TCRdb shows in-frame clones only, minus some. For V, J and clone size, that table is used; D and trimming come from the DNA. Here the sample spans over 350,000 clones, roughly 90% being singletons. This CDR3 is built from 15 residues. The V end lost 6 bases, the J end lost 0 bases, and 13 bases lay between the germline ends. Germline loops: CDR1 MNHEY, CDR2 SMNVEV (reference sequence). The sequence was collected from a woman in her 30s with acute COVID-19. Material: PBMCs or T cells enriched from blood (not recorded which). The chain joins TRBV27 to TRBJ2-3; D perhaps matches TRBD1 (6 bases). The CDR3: CASRTGQLSTDTQYF. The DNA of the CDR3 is TGTGCCAGCAGAACAGGACAGCTTAGCACAGATACGCAGTATTTT.